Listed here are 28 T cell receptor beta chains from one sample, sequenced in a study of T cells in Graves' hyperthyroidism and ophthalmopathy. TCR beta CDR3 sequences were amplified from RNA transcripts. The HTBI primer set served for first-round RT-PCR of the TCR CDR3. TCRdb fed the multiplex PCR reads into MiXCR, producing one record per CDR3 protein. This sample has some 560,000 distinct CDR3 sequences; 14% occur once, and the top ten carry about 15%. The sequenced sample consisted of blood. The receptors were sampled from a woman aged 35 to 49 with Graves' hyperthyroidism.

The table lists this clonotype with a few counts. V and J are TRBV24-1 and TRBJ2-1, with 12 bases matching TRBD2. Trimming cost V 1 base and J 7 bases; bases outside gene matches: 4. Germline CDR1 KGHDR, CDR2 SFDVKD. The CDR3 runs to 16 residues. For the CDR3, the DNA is TGTGCCACCAGTGATTTTCCTAGCGGGAGGGGGAATGAGCAGTTCTTC. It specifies CATSDFPSGRGNEQFF.

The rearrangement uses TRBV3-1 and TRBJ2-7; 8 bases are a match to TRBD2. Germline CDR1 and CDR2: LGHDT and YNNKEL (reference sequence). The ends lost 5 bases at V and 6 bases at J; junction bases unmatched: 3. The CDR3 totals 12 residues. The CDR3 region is CASSSGLGEQYF. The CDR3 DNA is TGTGCCAGCAGCTCGGGACTAGGCGAGCAGTACTTC.

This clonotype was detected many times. The CDR3 DNA sequence: TGCGCCAGCAGCTTGGTGGGGACAGGGGGAAATCAGCCCCAGCATTTT. Translation gives CASSLVGTGGNQPQHF. The genes are TRBV5-1 and TRBJ1-5, with 11 bases that match TRBD1. This CDR3 comprises 16 residues. Trimming removed 0 bases from V and 4 bases from J; junction bases left unmatched: 3. Germline V CDR1 and CDR2: SGHRS, YFSETQ.

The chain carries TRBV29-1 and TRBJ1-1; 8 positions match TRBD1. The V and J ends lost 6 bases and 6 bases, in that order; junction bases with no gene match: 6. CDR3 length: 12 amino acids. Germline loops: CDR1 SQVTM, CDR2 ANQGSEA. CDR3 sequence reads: CSVMDRASEAFF. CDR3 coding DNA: TGCAGCGTAATGGACAGGGCGTCTGAAGCTTTCTTT.

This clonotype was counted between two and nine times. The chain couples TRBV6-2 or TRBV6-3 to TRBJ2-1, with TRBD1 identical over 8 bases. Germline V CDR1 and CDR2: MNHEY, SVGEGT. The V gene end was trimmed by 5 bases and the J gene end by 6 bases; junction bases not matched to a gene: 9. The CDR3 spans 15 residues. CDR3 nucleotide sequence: TGTGCCAGCAGTCGCGGACAGGGTTTAATCAATGAGCAGTTCTTC. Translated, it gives CASSRGQGLINEQFF.

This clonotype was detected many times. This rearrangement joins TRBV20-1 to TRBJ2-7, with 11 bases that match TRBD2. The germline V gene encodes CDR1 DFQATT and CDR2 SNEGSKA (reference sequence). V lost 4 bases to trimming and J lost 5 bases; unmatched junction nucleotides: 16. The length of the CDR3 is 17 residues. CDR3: CSANSLKVAGGPHEQYF. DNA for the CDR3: TGCAGTGCTAACAGTCTTAAGGTAGCGGGAGGGCCCCACGAGCAGTACTTC.

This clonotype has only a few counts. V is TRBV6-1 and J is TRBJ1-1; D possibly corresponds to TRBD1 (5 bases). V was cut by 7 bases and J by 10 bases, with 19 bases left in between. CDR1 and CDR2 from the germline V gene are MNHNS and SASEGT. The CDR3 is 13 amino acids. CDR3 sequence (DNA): TGTGCCAGCAACGACGTTAGGGGATGGGTAGCTTTCTTT. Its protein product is CASNDVRGWVAFF.

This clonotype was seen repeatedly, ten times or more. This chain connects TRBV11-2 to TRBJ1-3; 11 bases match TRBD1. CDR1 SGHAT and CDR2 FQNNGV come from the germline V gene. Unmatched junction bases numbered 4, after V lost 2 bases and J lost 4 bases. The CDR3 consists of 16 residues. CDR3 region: CASSLTDRGRGNTIYF. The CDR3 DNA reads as TGTGCCAGCAGCTTAACGGACAGGGGGCGCGGAAACACCATATATTTT.

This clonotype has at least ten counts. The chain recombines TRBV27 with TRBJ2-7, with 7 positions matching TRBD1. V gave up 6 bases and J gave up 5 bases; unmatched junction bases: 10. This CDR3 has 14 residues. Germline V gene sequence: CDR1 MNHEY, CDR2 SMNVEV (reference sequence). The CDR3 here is CASSRDSPTDEQYF. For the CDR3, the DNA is TGTGCCAGCAGCAGGGACAGTCCTACGGACGAGCAGTACTTC.

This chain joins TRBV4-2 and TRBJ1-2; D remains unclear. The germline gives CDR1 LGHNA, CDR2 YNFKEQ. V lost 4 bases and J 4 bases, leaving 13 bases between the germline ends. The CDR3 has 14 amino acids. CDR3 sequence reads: CASSPTTLTYGYTF. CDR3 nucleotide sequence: TGTGCCAGCAGCCCTACGACTTTAACCTATGGCTACACCTTC.

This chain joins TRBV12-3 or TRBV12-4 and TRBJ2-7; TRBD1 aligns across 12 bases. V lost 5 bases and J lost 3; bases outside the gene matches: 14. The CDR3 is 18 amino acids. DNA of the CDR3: TGTGCCAGCAGTACCGGGACAGGGGGCGGGAGCACTCTCTACGAGCAGTACTTC. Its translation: CASSTGTGGGSTLYEQYF.

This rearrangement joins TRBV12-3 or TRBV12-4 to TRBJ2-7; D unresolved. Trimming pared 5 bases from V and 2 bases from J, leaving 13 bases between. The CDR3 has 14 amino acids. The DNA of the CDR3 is TGTGCCAGCAGTATCCGAGCCTCAACCTACGAGCAGTACTTC. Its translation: CASSIRASTYEQYF.

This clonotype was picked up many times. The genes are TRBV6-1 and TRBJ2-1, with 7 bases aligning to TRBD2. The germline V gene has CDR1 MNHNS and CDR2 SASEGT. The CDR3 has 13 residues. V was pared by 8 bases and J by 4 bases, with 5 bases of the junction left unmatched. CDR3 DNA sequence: TGTGCCAGCGGGAAGGGAGGGTACAATGAGCAGTTCTTC. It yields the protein CASGKGGYNEQFF.

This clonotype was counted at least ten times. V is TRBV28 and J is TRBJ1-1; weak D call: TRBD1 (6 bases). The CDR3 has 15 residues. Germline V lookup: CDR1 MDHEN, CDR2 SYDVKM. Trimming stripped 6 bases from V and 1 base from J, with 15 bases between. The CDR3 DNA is TGTGCCAGCAGCCCAACAGGGCCCCCGAACACTGAAGCTTTCTTT. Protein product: CASSPTGPPNTEAFF.

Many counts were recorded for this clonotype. This CDR3 reads CASSLEGPLYGYTF. The CDR3 DNA follows: TGTGCCAGCAGTTTAGAGGGGCCTCTATATGGCTACACCTTC. The rearrangement uses TRBV12-3 or TRBV12-4 and TRBJ1-2, with a tentative D call TRBD1 (5 bases). The CDR3 has 14 residues. Trimming removed 1 base at V and 5 bases at J, with 11 bases between.

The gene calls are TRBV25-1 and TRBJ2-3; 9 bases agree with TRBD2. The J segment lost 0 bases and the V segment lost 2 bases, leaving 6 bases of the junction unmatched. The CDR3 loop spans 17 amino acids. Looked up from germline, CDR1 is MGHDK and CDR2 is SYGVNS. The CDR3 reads CASSEIGGRASTDTQYF. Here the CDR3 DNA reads TGTGCCAGCAGTGAAATTGGCGGGAGGGCCAGCACAGATACGCAGTATTTT.

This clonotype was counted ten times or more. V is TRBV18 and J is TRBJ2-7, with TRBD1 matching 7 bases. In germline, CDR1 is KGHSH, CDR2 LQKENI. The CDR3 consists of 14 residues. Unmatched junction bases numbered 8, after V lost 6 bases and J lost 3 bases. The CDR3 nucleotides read TGTGCCAGCTCGTATGGACAGGAAGGCTACGAGCAGTACTTC. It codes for CASSYGQEGYEQYF.

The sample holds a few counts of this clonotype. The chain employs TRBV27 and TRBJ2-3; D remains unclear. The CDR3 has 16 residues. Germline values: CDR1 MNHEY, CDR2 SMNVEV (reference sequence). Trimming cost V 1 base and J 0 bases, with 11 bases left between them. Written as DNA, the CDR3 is TGTGCCAGCAGTTTATACCCCCCCACTAGCACAGATACGCAGTATTTT. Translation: CASSLYPPTSTDTQYF.

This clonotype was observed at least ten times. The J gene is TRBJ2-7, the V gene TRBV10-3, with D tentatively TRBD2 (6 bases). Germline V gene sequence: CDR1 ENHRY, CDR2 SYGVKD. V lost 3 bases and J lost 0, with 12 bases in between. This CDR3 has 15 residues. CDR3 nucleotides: TGTGCCATCAGTGAAGGAGGGAGTGTCTCCTACGAGCAGTACTTC. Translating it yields CAISEGGSVSYEQYF.

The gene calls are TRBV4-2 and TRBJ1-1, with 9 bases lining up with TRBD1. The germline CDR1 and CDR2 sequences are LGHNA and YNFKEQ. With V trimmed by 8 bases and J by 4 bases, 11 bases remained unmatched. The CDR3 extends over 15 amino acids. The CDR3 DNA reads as TGTGCCAGCCAACTCCGGGACAGGGATGTCACTGAAGCTTTCTTT. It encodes CASQLRDRDVTEAFF.

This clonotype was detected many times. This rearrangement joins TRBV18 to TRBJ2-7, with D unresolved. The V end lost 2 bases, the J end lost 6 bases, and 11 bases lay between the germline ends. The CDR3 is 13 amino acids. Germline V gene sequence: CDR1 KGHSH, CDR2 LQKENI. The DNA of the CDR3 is TGTGCCAGCTCACCAGACGGCAGGAGCGAGCAGTACTTC. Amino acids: CASSPDGRSEQYF.

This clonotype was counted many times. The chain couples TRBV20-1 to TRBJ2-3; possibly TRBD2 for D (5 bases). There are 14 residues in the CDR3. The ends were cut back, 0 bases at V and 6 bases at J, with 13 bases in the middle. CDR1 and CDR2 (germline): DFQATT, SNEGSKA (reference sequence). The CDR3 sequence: CSARDDYEEDTQYF. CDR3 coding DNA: TGCAGTGCTAGAGATGACTACGAGGAGGATACGCAGTATTTT.

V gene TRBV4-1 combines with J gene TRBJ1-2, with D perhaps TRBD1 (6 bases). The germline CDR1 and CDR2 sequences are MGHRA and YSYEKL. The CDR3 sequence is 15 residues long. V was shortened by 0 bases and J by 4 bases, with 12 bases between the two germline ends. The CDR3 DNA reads TGCGCCAGCAGCCAAGAAGAGGGGGGTAGCTATGGCTACACCTTC. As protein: CASSQEEGGSYGYTF.

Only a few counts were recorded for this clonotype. The CDR3 reads CASSQDRQFYEQYF. CDR3 in DNA: TGTGCCAGCAGCCAAGATCGGCAGTTCTACGAGCAGTACTTC. The chain is built from TRBV3-1 and TRBJ2-7; unclear D gene. Looked up from germline, CDR1 is LGHDT and CDR2 is YNNKEL (reference sequence). V gave up 0 bases and J gave up 3 bases, with 9 bases separating them. CDR3 size: 14 residues.

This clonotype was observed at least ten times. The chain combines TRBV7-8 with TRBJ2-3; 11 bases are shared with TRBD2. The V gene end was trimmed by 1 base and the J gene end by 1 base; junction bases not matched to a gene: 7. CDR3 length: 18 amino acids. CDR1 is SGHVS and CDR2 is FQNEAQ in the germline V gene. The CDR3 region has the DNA TGTGCCAGCAGCTTAGGAATAGCGGGAGGGCCGGGCACAGATACGCAGTATTTT. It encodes CASSLGIAGGPGTDTQYF.

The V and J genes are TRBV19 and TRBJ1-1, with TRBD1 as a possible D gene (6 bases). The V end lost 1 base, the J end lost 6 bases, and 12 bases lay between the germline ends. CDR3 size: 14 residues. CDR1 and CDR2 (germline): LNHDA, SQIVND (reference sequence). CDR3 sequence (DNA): TGTGCCAGTAGTATAGTTACAGGGCGGTCTGAAGCTTTCTTT. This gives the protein CASSIVTGRSEAFF.

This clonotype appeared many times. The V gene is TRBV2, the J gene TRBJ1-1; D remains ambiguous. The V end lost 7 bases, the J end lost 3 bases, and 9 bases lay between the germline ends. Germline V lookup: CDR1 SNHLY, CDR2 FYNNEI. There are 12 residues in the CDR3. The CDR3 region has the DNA TGTGCCAGCACGGAGGTCGACACTGAAGCTTTCTTT. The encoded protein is CASTEVDTEAFF.

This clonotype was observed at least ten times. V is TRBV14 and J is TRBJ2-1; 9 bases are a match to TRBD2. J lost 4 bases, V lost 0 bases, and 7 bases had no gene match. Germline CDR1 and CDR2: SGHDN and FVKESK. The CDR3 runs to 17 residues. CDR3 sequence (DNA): TGTGCCAGCAGCCAAGATTCTGCGGGAGGGCCGTACAATGAGCAGTTCTTC. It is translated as CASSQDSAGGPYNEQFF. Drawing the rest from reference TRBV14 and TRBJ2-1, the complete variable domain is EAGVTQFPSHSVIEKGQTVTLRCDPISGHDNLYWYRRVMGKEIKFLLHFVKESKQDESGMPNNRFLAERTGGTYSTLKVQPAELEDSGVYFCASSQDSAGGPYNEQFFGPGTRLTVL.